Following are 32 T cell receptor beta chains from one sample sequenced in a study of early stage breast cancer tumors. Sequencing used immunoSEQ multiplex PCR; TCRdb keeps in-frame clones, though not all of them. The profile covers approximately 70,000 clones, with approximately 80% appearing a single time and approximately 4.5% taken by the ten largest. What was sequenced was blood. These receptor sequences come from a person aged 40 to 49 with breast cancer.

This clone appeared a single time. The V and J genes are TRBV27 and TRBJ1-5, with D hard to call. V dropped 0 bases and J dropped 4 bases, with 4 bases sitting between them. Germline V lookup: CDR1 MNHEY, CDR2 SMNVEV (reference sequence). This CDR3 has 13 residues. The CDR3 sequence: CASSLSGNQPQHF. In DNA form, the CDR3 reads TGTGCCAGCAGTTTATCCGGGAATCAGCCCCAGCATTTT.

This chain joins TRBV5-1 and TRBJ2-3, with TRBD1 matching over 10 bases. The CDR3 is 15 amino acids. Unmatched junction bases numbered 6, after V lost 5 bases and J lost 3 bases. The germline V gene has CDR1 SGHRS and CDR2 YFSETQ. In DNA, the CDR3 is TGCGCCAGCAGATACCGGACAGGGGGAACAGATACGCAGTATTTT. Residues: CASRYRTGGTDTQYF.

V usage is TRBV18 and J usage is TRBJ1-5; tentatively, D is TRBD1 (6 bases). V lost 3 bases to trimming and J lost 3 bases, with 15 bases between them. The CDR3 contains 16 residues. The germline CDR1 and CDR2 sequences are KGHSH and LQKENI. The CDR3 loop reads CASSPGAGVLNQPQHF. The CDR3, as DNA: TGTGCCAGCTCACCGGGGGCTGGAGTCCTCAATCAGCCCCAGCATTTT. Looking up the rest from reference TRBV18 and TRBJ1-5 gives the full variable domain: NAGVMQNPRHLVRRRGQEARLRCSPMKGHSHVYWYRQLPEEGLKFMVYLQKENIIDESGMPKERFSAEFPKEGPSILRIQQVVRGDSAAYFCASSPGAGVLNQPQHFGDGTRLSIL.

The chain combines TRBV7-3 with TRBJ2-7; TRBD2 is a possible D gene (5 bases). Trimming stripped 5 bases from V and 1 base from J, with 15 bases between. The CDR3 covers 15 residues. The germline CDR1 and CDR2 sequences are SGHTA and FQGTGA. CDR3 nucleotide sequence: TGTGCCAGCAGCCCCGGAGGCGGTCTATCCTACGAGCAGTACTTC. Protein product: CASSPGGGLSYEQYF.

This clone was counted once. This chain uses TRBV19 with TRBJ2-3; D is possibly TRBD1 or TRBD2 (5 bases each). Trimming left V 9 bases short and J 4 bases short, with 20 bases between. Germline lookup yields CDR1 LNHDA and CDR2 SQIVND (reference sequence). The CDR3 spans 15 residues. CDR3 DNA: TGTGCCAGCGCAAAATCGGGGCGGGCTTCAGATACGCAGTATTTT. It yields the protein CASAKSGRASDTQYF. The whole variable domain, filled in from reference TRBV19 and TRBJ2-3, reads DGGITQSPKYLFRKEGQNVTLSCEQNLNHDAMYWYRQDPGQGLRLIYYSQIVNDFQKGDIAEGYSVSREKKESFPLTVTSAQKNPTAFYLCASAKSGRASDTQYFGPGTRLTVL.

The chain joins TRBV5-1 to TRBJ1-2, with D possibly TRBD1 on 5 matching bases. CDR1 is SGHRS, CDR2 YFSETQ, per germline. This CDR3 is built from 12 residues. Trimming shortened V by 4 bases and J by 4 bases, and 8 bases separated the two germline ends. CDR3 in amino acids: CASSRRVYGYTF. The CDR3, as DNA: TGCGCCAGCAGCCGCAGGGTCTATGGCTACACCTTC.

This chain uses TRBV29-1 with TRBJ1-4, with 10 bases aligning to TRBD1. Trimming took 0 bases from V and 8 from J; bases not matched to a gene: 6. The CDR3 sequence is 15 residues long. Per germline, CDR1 SQVTM and CDR2 ANQGSEA. The CDR3 DNA reads as TGCAGCGTTGAAGATCGGGACAGGGGAGGAGAAAAACTGTTTTTT. It codes for CSVEDRDRGGEKLFF.

This chain connects TRBV29-1 to TRBJ2-5; no clear D. CDR1 is SQVTM, CDR2 ANQGSEA, per germline. The CDR3 sequence is 10 residues long. The V and J ends lost 6 bases and 9 bases respectively, with 11 bases between them. CDR3 DNA sequence: TGCAGCGTCCTCAGTCCTCCCCAGTACTTC. Its protein product is CSVLSPPQYF.

The J gene is TRBJ1-4, the V gene TRBV27; D is unclear. There are 13 residues in the CDR3. The germline gives CDR1 MNHEY, CDR2 SMNVEV (reference sequence). Between the trimmed V and J ends, which lost 6 bases and 3 bases, there was a span of 8 bases. The CDR3 here is CASREISNEKLFF. Here the CDR3 DNA reads TGTGCCAGCAGAGAAATCTCTAATGAAAAACTGTTTTTT.

This sequence joins TRBV7-6 and TRBJ2-2; perhaps TRBD1 as D (6 bases). Germline CDR1 reads SGHVS; CDR2 reads FNYEAQ. The CDR3 length is 19 residues. The V end was cut by 6 bases, the J end by 2 bases, with 25 bases between. The CDR3 region is CASSQGRGTGIGNTGELFF. The CDR3, as DNA: TGTGCCAGCAGTCAGGGAAGGGGGACGGGGATCGGCAACACCGGGGAGCTGTTTTTT.

The V call is TRBV9, the J call TRBJ2-3; D is perhaps TRBD2 (5 bases). The CDR3 covers 15 residues. CDR1 is SGDLS, CDR2 YYNGEE, per germline. V was clipped by 0 bases and J by 4 bases, with 12 bases between them. The DNA for the CDR3 is TGTGCCAGCAGCGTAGTAGAGGCTAGCCCAGATACGCAGTATTTT. Its protein product is CASSVVEASPDTQYF.

This clone has only one observation. The J gene is TRBJ2-1, the V gene TRBV5-6; TRBD2 agrees at 7 bases. Trimming removed 5 bases from V and 6 bases from J; junction bases left unmatched: 14. Germline CDR1 is SGHDT and CDR2 is YYEEEE. The CDR3 has 16 amino acids. CDR3 loop: CASSQAPREGGNEQFF. Written as DNA, the CDR3 is TGTGCCAGCAGTCAAGCGCCCAGGGAGGGCGGCAATGAGCAGTTCTTC. Based on the CDR3 plus reference TRBV5-6 and TRBJ2-1, the full variable domain is DAGVTQSPTHLIKTRGQQVTLRCSPKSGHDTVSWYQQALGQGPQFIFQYYEEEERQRGNFPDRFSGHQFPNYSSELNVNALLLGDSALYLCASSQAPREGGNEQFFGPGTRLTVL.

The chain couples TRBV5-6 to TRBJ2-5; D call uncertain. CDR3 length: 13 residues. V was pared by 0 bases and J by 2 bases, with 5 bases between. The germline V gene has CDR1 SGHDT and CDR2 YYEEEE. The CDR3 loop is CASSLVQQETQYF. The CDR3 DNA is TGTGCCAGCAGCTTGGTTCAGCAAGAGACCCAGTACTTC.

The rearrangement links TRBV7-9 to TRBJ2-3; TRBD2 is a possible D gene (6 bases). The CDR3 has 17 amino acids. Trimming cost V 3 bases and J 0 bases, with 16 bases left between them. The germline CDR1 and CDR2 sequences are SEHNR and FQNEAQ (reference sequence). The DNA for the CDR3 is TGTGCCAGCAGCTTTGGAGGAGGGAGTGCGAGCACAGATACGCAGTATTTT. This gives the protein CASSFGGGSASTDTQYF.

This chain joins TRBV28 and TRBJ1-4, with D tentatively TRBD1 (5 bases). CDR1 and CDR2 (germline): MDHEN, SYDVKM. This CDR3 contains 15 residues. V shed 7 bases and J shed 8 bases, with 20 bases lying between them. CDR3 coding DNA: TGTGCCAGCACCTCACCGGGCCCCGGGGGAGAAAAACTGTTTTTT. Translating it yields CASTSPGPGGEKLFF.

V usage is TRBV18 and J usage is TRBJ2-7, with D perhaps matching TRBD1 (6 bases). The CDR3 runs 13 residues. Trimming took off 6 bases at V and 3 bases at J, with 12 bases between the two ends. Germline V gene sequence: CDR1 KGHSH, CDR2 LQKENI. Written as DNA, the CDR3 is TGTGCCAGCTCCCGACAGGACTTCTACGAGCAGTACTTC. Translating it yields CASSRQDFYEQYF. Using reference TRBV18 and TRBJ2-7 for the parts outside the CDR3, the full variable domain is NAGVMQNPRHLVRRRGQEARLRCSPMKGHSHVYWYRQLPEEGLKFMVYLQKENIIDESGMPKERFSAEFPKEGPSILRIQQVVRGDSAAYFCASSRQDFYEQYFGPGTRLTVT.

The chain links TRBV4-2 to TRBJ2-2; 8 nucleotides agree with TRBD1. This CDR3 region has 15 residues. CDR1 is LGHNA and CDR2 is YNFKEQ in the germline V gene. Trimming cost V 4 bases and J 6 bases; bases outside gene matches: 7. The CDR3 loop is CASSPGQGPSGELFF. The DNA of the CDR3 is TGTGCCAGCAGCCCAGGACAGGGCCCGTCCGGGGAGCTGTTTTTT.

The rearrangement joins TRBV27 to TRBJ1-2; perhaps TRBD1 as D (5 bases). CDR1 MNHEY and CDR2 SMNVEV come from the germline V gene (reference sequence). Trimming removed 5 bases from V and 6 bases from J, with 16 bases in between. This CDR3 spans 14 amino acids. The DNA for the CDR3 is TGTGCCAGCAGTGACCCCAGGGTTTCTGATGGCTACACCTTC. Translation gives CASSDPRVSDGYTF.

The rearrangement links TRBV13 to TRBJ2-7, with D tentatively TRBD2 (6 bases). Trimming shortened V by 4 bases and J by 6 bases, and 10 bases separated the two germline ends. This CDR3 comprises 12 residues. CDR1 and CDR2 (germline): PRHDT, FYEKMQ (reference sequence). CDR3 in DNA: TGTGCCAGCAGCTATACTAGCTCCGAGCAGTACTTC. It codes for CASSYTSSEQYF. Full variable domain (remainder filled in from reference TRBV13 and TRBJ2-7): AAGVIQSPRHLIKEKRETATLKCYPIPRHDTVYWYQQGPGQDPQFLISFYEKMQSDKGSIPDRFSAQQFSDYHSELNMSSLELGDSALYFCASSYTSSEQYFGPGTRLTVT.

The chain recombines TRBV6-5 with TRBJ2-5, with D tentatively TRBD1 (5 bases). V was cut by 6 bases and J by 5 bases, with 13 bases left in between. CDR3 length: 13 residues. CDR1 and CDR2 from the germline V gene are MNHEY and SVGAGI. CDR3 sequence: CASRDKNWETQYF. The CDR3 coding sequence is TGTGCCAGCAGGGACAAAAATTGGGAGACCCAGTACTTC.

CDR3 DNA sequence: TGTGCCAGCAGTTCCTCAACAACCTACAATGAGCAGTTCTTC. It is translated as CASSSSTTYNEQFF. V and J are TRBV27 and TRBJ2-1; D ambiguous. CDR1 MNHEY and CDR2 SMNVEV come from the germline V gene (reference sequence). V was clipped by 4 bases and J by 2 bases, with 9 bases between them. This CDR3 has 14 amino acids.

The J gene is TRBJ2-4, the V gene TRBV5-1; TRBD1 aligns across 7 bases. Per the germline V gene, CDR1 is SGHRS and CDR2 is YFSETQ. Trimming cost V 4 bases and J 2 bases; bases outside gene matches: 3. This CDR3 comprises 14 residues. In nucleotides, the CDR3 is TGCGCCAGCAGCACAGGGGTGCCCAAAAACATTCAGTACTTC. This sequence encodes CASSTGVPKNIQYF.

The chain links TRBV5-1 to TRBJ1-3; D not certain. V lost 6 bases and J lost 0, with 13 bases in between. The CDR3 is 15 residues long. Germline-derived CDR1 and CDR2 are SGHRS and YFSETQ. The CDR3 protein is CASNPGKNSGNTIYF. DNA of the CDR3: TGCGCCAGCAACCCCGGCAAGAACTCTGGAAACACCATATATTTT.

The chain uses TRBV28 and TRBJ1-5, with D tentatively TRBD1 (6 bases). This CDR3 contains 14 residues. Trimming took off 10 bases at V and 2 bases at J, with 15 bases between the two ends. Germline V gives CDR1 MDHEN, CDR2 SYDVKM. Written as DNA, the CDR3 is TGTGCCACTCACAGGGTTTTTGGCAATCAGCCCCAGCATTTT. The encoded protein is CATHRVFGNQPQHF.

The gene calls are TRBV7-9 and TRBJ2-7; 7 nucleotides align to TRBD2. V trimming: 2 bases; J trimming: 4 bases; junction bases outside the gene matches: 5. CDR1 and CDR2 from the germline V gene are SEHNR and FQNEAQ (reference sequence). The CDR3 loop spans 14 amino acids. The CDR3 reads CASSLRTGGYEQYF. For the CDR3, the DNA is TGTGCCAGCAGCTTAAGGACGGGGGGATACGAGCAGTACTTC.

The J gene is TRBJ2-1, the V gene TRBV9; 10 bases map to TRBD1. This CDR3 spans 15 amino acids. Trimming cost V 4 bases and J 7 bases; bases outside gene matches: 8. CDR1 SGDLS and CDR2 YYNGEE come from the germline V gene. The DNA of the CDR3 is TGTGCCAGCAGCAGGGACAGGGGTAGGAAAAATGAGCAGTTCTTC. Translation gives CASSRDRGRKNEQFF.

V and J are TRBV30 and TRBJ2-1, with D tentatively TRBD2 (6 bases). CDR3 length equals 13 residues. Trimming took 4 bases from V and 6 from J, leaving 13 bases between them. Germline CDR1 GTSNPN, CDR2 SVGIG (reference sequence). The CDR3, as DNA: TGTGCCTGGACAACCGGGGGTAGCAATGAGCAGTTCTTC. Translated: CAWTTGGSNEQFF.

This chain links TRBV5-4 with TRBJ1-4, with a weak D call TRBD1 (5 bases). V was clipped by 0 bases and J by 4 bases, with 7 bases between them. The CDR3 spans 14 residues. Germline assignment: CDR1 SGHNT and CDR2 YYREEE (reference sequence). The DNA for the CDR3 is TGTGCCAGCAGCTTGGGGGGGAATAATGAAAAACTGTTTTTT. Its protein product is CASSLGGNNEKLFF.

The chain recombines TRBV2 with TRBJ1-6; no clear D gene. Deletions cut 3 bases from V and 0 bases from J, with 12 bases between. The V gene's germline CDR1 is SNHLY and CDR2 FYNNEI. This CDR3 comprises 17 residues. CDR3 protein: CASSEERPSSYNSPLHF. CDR3 nucleotide sequence: TGTGCCAGCAGTGAGGAACGGCCGAGCTCCTATAATTCACCCCTCCACTTT.

The chain is built from TRBV10-1 and TRBJ2-2; D unresolved. CDR1 is WNHNN, CDR2 SYGVQD, per germline (reference sequence). Trimming took 4 bases from V and 5 from J, leaving 5 bases between them. This CDR3 is 12 amino acids long. The CDR3 loop is CASSGVTGELFF. The CDR3 DNA is TGCGCCAGCAGTGGAGTAACCGGGGAGCTGTTTTTT.

The gene calls are TRBV1 and TRBJ2-3; the DNA was not compared with TRBD2, the D call given in the table. TRBV1 is marked as a pseudogene. The CDR3 sequence is 15 residues long. This CDR3 is CTSSQDVTGGRTQYF. CDR3 bases: TGCACCAGCAGCCAAGACGTTACGGGAGGGCGCACGCAGTATTTT.

This chain uses TRBV28 with TRBJ2-7; D not certain. The CDR3 spans 14 residues. With 7 bases removed from V and 2 bases from J, the gap between germline ends came to 15 bases. CDR1 is MDHEN, CDR2 SYDVKM, per germline. The CDR3 spells CASTLKSVTYEQYF. In DNA, the CDR3 is TGTGCCAGCACCCTCAAGAGCGTCACCTACGAGCAGTACTTC.